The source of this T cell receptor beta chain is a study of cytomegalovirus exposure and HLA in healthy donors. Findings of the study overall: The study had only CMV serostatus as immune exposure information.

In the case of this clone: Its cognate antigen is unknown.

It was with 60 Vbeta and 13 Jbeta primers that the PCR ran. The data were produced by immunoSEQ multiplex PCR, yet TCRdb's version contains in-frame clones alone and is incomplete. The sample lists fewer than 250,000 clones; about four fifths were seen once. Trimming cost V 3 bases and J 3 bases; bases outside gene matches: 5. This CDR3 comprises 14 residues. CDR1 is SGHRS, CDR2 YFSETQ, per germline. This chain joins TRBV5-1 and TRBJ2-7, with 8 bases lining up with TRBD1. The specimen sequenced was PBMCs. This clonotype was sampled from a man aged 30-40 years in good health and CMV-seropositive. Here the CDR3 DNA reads TGCGCCAGCAGCTGGGGGGACAGGCGCTACGAGCAGTACTTC. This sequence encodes CASSWGDRRYEQYF.